The clone carrying this T cell receptor beta chain was picked up many times. Its cognate antigen is unknown. This sample was included in a study of T cell repertoires in cytomegalovirus infection. The germline V gene encodes CDR1 MDHEN and CDR2 SYDVKM. The CDR3 spans 17 residues. V trimming: 4 bases; J trimming: 0 bases; junction bases outside the gene matches: 8. Study-level points and caveats: Ex vivo responses were dominated by HLA-C-restricted CMV-specific TCR beta clonotypes.

MiXCR, run by TCRdb on the reads, gives a single entry per CDR3 protein. The sample records 150,000 to 200,000 distinct CDR3 sequences, around an eighth being singletons. This clonotype originated in a human donor in good health (CMV status not recorded). Some clones in this sample may be carry-over from other donors' samples. Sequencing was performed on PBMCs. The chain links TRBV28 to TRBJ2-5; 10 bases align to TRBD2. The CDR3 spells CASSWGSTSGYQETQYF. The DNA of the CDR3 is TGTGCCAGCAGTTGGGGTTCGACTAGCGGGTACCAAGAGACCCAGTACTTC.